The rows below give T cell receptor beta chains drawn from one sample of a study of siplizumab effects on memory and regulatory T cells. Assay: immunoSEQ multiplex PCR; the TCRdb copy retains only in-frame clones and omits some. The sample holds under 150,000 clones, about 94% seen once. Sequencing was performed on non-Treg CD4+ T cells sorted from blood. The receptors here all came from a human donor in good health. Both conserved end residues are part of each CDR3. Each record gives: D gene, J gene, clone size, V gene, CDR3 DNA, CDR3 protein. The D gene is left open where the match is weak. Clone size, where shown, is once, few, many, or a class for clones that have expanded.

d_gene: .; j_gene: TRBJ1-4; abundance: .; v_gene: TRBV5-1; CDR3nt: TGCGCCAGCAGCCCCCTGGGCCTGAATGAAAAACTGTTTTTT; CDR3aa: CASSPLGLNEKLFF
d_gene: .; j_gene: TRBJ1-1; abundance: .; v_gene: TRBV19; CDR3nt: TGTGCCAGTAGTAGGGGAATTGAGGATTACATGAACACTGAAGCTTTCTTT; CDR3aa: CASSRGIEDYMNTEAFF
d_gene: .; j_gene: TRBJ2-5; abundance: .; v_gene: TRBV18; CDR3nt: TGTGCCAGCTCACTAGGGGCATATAGCGCCCAAGAGACCCAGTACTTC; CDR3aa: CASSLGAYSAQETQYF
d_gene: TRBD1; j_gene: TRBJ2-3; abundance: .; v_gene: TRBV6-5; CDR3nt: TGTGCCAGCAGTTACCGACAGGGGCCCACAGATACGCAGTATTTT; CDR3aa: CASSYRQGPTDTQYF
d_gene: TRBD1; j_gene: TRBJ2-5; abundance: .; v_gene: TRBV2; CDR3nt: TGTGCCAGCTTAGGACCAACGGACAGGATCCAAGAGACCCAGTACTTC; CDR3aa: CASLGPTDRIQETQYF
d_gene: .; j_gene: TRBJ2-2; abundance: .; v_gene: TRBV19; CDR3nt: TGTGCCAGTAGTATAGTAGGGATTGGCGGGGAGCTGTTTTTT; CDR3aa: CASSIVGIGGELFF
d_gene: .; j_gene: TRBJ2-7; abundance: .; v_gene: TRBV19; CDR3nt: TGTGCCAGTAGTATAAGAGGGTTATCCTACGAGCAGTACTTC; CDR3aa: CASSIRGLSYEQYF
d_gene: .; j_gene: TRBJ2-6; abundance: once; v_gene: TRBV6-6; CDR3nt: TGTGCCAGCAGTTACGGGGAAAGGGGGGCCAACGTCCTGACTTTC; CDR3aa: CASSYGERGANVLTF
d_gene: TRBD2; j_gene: TRBJ2-7; abundance: .; v_gene: TRBV6-6; CDR3nt: TGTGCCAGCAGACGGACTAGCGGGGACTACGAGCAGTACTTC; CDR3aa: CASRRTSGDYEQYF
d_gene: TRBD2; j_gene: TRBJ2-7; abundance: .; v_gene: TRBV18; CDR3nt: TGTGCCAGCTCCCCCCCCCAGACTAGCAACGAGCAGTACTTC; CDR3aa: CASSPPQTSNEQYF
d_gene: .; j_gene: TRBJ1-1; abundance: .; v_gene: TRBV7-2; CDR3nt: TGTGCCAGCAGCTTATTCCCTTTACTTGAAGCTTTCTTT; CDR3aa: CASSLFPLLEAFF
d_gene: .; j_gene: TRBJ2-2; abundance: once; v_gene: TRBV7-7; CDR3nt: TGTGCCAGCAGCTTAGGGTCAGGGAACACCGGGGAGCTGTTTTTT; CDR3aa: CASSLGSGNTGELFF
d_gene: .; j_gene: TRBJ2-5; abundance: once; v_gene: TRBV19; CDR3nt: TGTGCCAGTAGTATTCCCCAGCAACAAGAGACCCAGTACTTC; CDR3aa: CASSIPQQQETQYF
d_gene: .; j_gene: TRBJ1-1; abundance: .; v_gene: TRBV6-5; CDR3nt: TGTGCCAGCTACCGGGGTAGGAACACTGAAGCTTTCTTT; CDR3aa: CASYRGRNTEAFF
d_gene: TRBD2; j_gene: TRBJ2-7; abundance: .; v_gene: TRBV5-6; CDR3nt: TGTGCCAGCAGTGAGTACGGGACTAGCGGGAGGGAAGAGCAGTACTTC; CDR3aa: CASSEYGTSGREEQYF
d_gene: .; j_gene: TRBJ2-7; abundance: few; v_gene: TRBV7-9; CDR3nt: TGTGCCAGCAGCTTAGTTGATTTGGTGGATGTCTTCTACGAGCAGTACTTC; CDR3aa: CASSLVDLVDVFYEQYF
d_gene: TRBD1; j_gene: TRBJ2-7; abundance: .; v_gene: TRBV6-5; CDR3nt: TGTGCCAGCAGTAGACAGGGTGGGTCCTACGAGCAGTACTTC; CDR3aa: CASSRQGGSYEQYF
d_gene: .; j_gene: TRBJ2-1; abundance: .; v_gene: TRBV5-4; CDR3nt: TGTGCCAGCAGCGACGGGACGACACTCAATGAGCAGTTCTTC; CDR3aa: CASSDGTTLNEQFF
d_gene: .; j_gene: TRBJ1-2; abundance: .; v_gene: TRBV6-5; CDR3nt: TGTGCCAGCAGTTACGGCAGGGACTATGGCTACACCTTC; CDR3aa: CASSYGRDYGYTF
d_gene: .; j_gene: TRBJ2-7; abundance: .; v_gene: TRBV7-6; CDR3nt: TGTGCCAGCAGCTTAGCTCCGTCCGCCCACGAGCAGTACTTC; CDR3aa: CASSLAPSAHEQYF
d_gene: .; j_gene: TRBJ2-6; abundance: .; v_gene: TRBV25-1; CDR3nt: TGTGCCAGCAGTGAAGCTGGGGCCAACGTCCTGACTTTC; CDR3aa: CASSEAGANVLTF
d_gene: .; j_gene: TRBJ2-2; abundance: .; v_gene: TRBV6-1; CDR3nt: TGTGCCAGCAGAGCCGGGGACACCGGGGAGCTGTTTTTT; CDR3aa: CASRAGDTGELFF
d_gene: TRBD1; j_gene: TRBJ2-1; abundance: .; v_gene: TRBV6-1; CDR3nt: TGTGCCAGCAGTCGCCCGGGACAGGGGGACCATGAGCAGTTCTTC; CDR3aa: CASSRPGQGDHEQFF
d_gene: TRBD2; j_gene: TRBJ2-5; abundance: .; v_gene: TRBV6-1; CDR3nt: TGTGCCAGCAGTGAACAGATATTAGCGGGACCCCAAGAGACCCAGTACTTC; CDR3aa: CASSEQILAGPQETQYF
d_gene: TRBD2; j_gene: TRBJ2-3; abundance: .; v_gene: TRBV10-3; CDR3nt: TGTGCCAGCACCCAGGTTAGCGGGGGAATCACAGATACGCAGTATTTT; CDR3aa: CASTQVSGGITDTQYF
d_gene: TRBD2; j_gene: TRBJ2-1; abundance: .; v_gene: TRBV6-5; CDR3nt: TGTGCCAGCGGCCAGACGGGACTAGCAGGATTTGGGCAGTTCTTC; CDR3aa: CASGQTGLAGFGQFF
d_gene: .; j_gene: TRBJ1-1; abundance: .; v_gene: TRBV19; CDR3nt: TGTGCCAGTAGTATGGGGGGCACAGGGAGGACTGAAGCTTTCTTT; CDR3aa: CASSMGGTGRTEAFF
d_gene: .; j_gene: TRBJ1-1; abundance: .; v_gene: TRBV6-6; CDR3nt: TGTGCCAGCACCCGGGAGCTCAACACTGAAGCTTTCTTT; CDR3aa: CASTRELNTEAFF
d_gene: .; j_gene: TRBJ2-7; abundance: .; v_gene: TRBV11-3; CDR3nt: TGTGCCAGCAGCAGGGGGAGGGCAGGGGCCCCCTACGAGCAGTACTTC; CDR3aa: CASSRGRAGAPYEQYF
d_gene: .; j_gene: TRBJ2-5; abundance: .; v_gene: TRBV18; CDR3nt: TGTGCCAGCTCGCCCCGATCGGAGACCCAGTACTTC; CDR3aa: CASSPRSETQYF
d_gene: .; j_gene: TRBJ2-7; abundance: .; v_gene: TRBV6-6; CDR3nt: TGTGCCAGCAGCCACCCGGAGAGCTCCTACGAGCAGTACTTC; CDR3aa: CASSHPESSYEQYF
d_gene: .; j_gene: TRBJ2-2; abundance: .; v_gene: TRBV5-1; CDR3nt: TGCGCCAGCAGCCCCCTTGGCACAGGGAAGGCCGGGGAGCTGTTTTTT; CDR3aa: CASSPLGTGKAGELFF
d_gene: .; j_gene: TRBJ2-3; abundance: .; v_gene: TRBV5-6; CDR3nt: TGTGCCAGCAGCTTGCGGACTAAAGGGGATACGCAGTATTTT; CDR3aa: CASSLRTKGDTQYF
d_gene: .; j_gene: TRBJ2-7; abundance: .; v_gene: TRBV30; CDR3nt: TGTGCCTGGGACCGTTCCCGGGGCTCCTACGAGCAGTACTTC; CDR3aa: CAWDRSRGSYEQYF
d_gene: .; j_gene: TRBJ1-1; abundance: .; v_gene: TRBV6-5; CDR3nt: TGTGCCAGCAGTTACTCGGGCAGCATGAACACTGAAGCTTTCTTT; CDR3aa: CASSYSGSMNTEAFF
d_gene: TRBD2; j_gene: TRBJ2-5; abundance: .; v_gene: TRBV2; CDR3nt: TGTGCCAGCAGGGCTAGCGGGGAAGAGACCCAGTACTTC; CDR3aa: CASRASGEETQYF
d_gene: .; j_gene: TRBJ1-4; abundance: .; v_gene: TRBV15; CDR3nt: TGTGCCACCAGCAGTCCAGGACGAGAGGCTGAAAAACTGTTTTTT; CDR3aa: CATSSPGREAEKLFF
d_gene: .; j_gene: TRBJ2-7; abundance: .; v_gene: TRBV6-1; CDR3nt: TGTGCCAGCAGTCCCCGGGGCAGCTACGAGCAGTACTTC; CDR3aa: CASSPRGSYEQYF
d_gene: .; j_gene: TRBJ2-2; abundance: .; v_gene: TRBV5-1; CDR3nt: TGCGCCAGCAGCTTGGATCCGACCAGTACCGGGGAGCTGTTTTTT; CDR3aa: CASSLDPTSTGELFF
d_gene: .; j_gene: TRBJ2-7; abundance: .; v_gene: TRBV7-9; CDR3nt: TGTGCCAGCAGCCCCCGGGGATTCTACTCCTACGAGCAGTACTTC; CDR3aa: CASSPRGFYSYEQYF
d_gene: .; j_gene: TRBJ1-2; abundance: .; v_gene: TRBV25-1; CDR3nt: TGTGCCAGCAGTGATCCCCCGGGACAAAGCCACTACACCTTC; CDR3aa: CASSDPPGQSHYTF
d_gene: .; j_gene: TRBJ1-2; abundance: .; v_gene: TRBV5-4; CDR3nt: TGTGCCAGCAGCTTGGATAATGGGGGCTACACCTTC; CDR3aa: CASSLDNGGYTF
d_gene: .; j_gene: TRBJ2-7; abundance: .; v_gene: TRBV6-6; CDR3nt: TGTGCCAGCAGTCCCGGGAGACGATTTGACGAGCAGTACTTC; CDR3aa: CASSPGRRFDEQYF
d_gene: .; j_gene: TRBJ2-1; abundance: .; v_gene: TRBV5-8; CDR3nt: TGTGCCAGCAGCTGGGGGCATGGACAGGAGCAGTTCTTC; CDR3aa: CASSWGHGQEQFF
d_gene: .; j_gene: TRBJ1-1; abundance: .; v_gene: TRBV14; CDR3nt: TGTGCCAGCAGCCAAGACGGGGAGGGGCCGAACACTGAAGCTTTCTTT; CDR3aa: CASSQDGEGPNTEAFF
d_gene: .; j_gene: TRBJ2-7; abundance: .; v_gene: TRBV7-6; CDR3nt: TGTGCCAGCAGCTTAAACAGGCAGCTCGAGCAGTACTTC; CDR3aa: CASSLNRQLEQYF
d_gene: TRBD1; j_gene: TRBJ1-6; abundance: .; v_gene: TRBV2; CDR3nt: TGTGCCAGCAGAATGGGACAGGGGGCTTATTCACCCCTCCACTTT; CDR3aa: CASRMGQGAYSPLHF
d_gene: TRBD2; j_gene: TRBJ2-3; abundance: .; v_gene: TRBV6-5; CDR3nt: TGTGCCAGCAATTCAGCGGGACGTAACACAGATACGCAGTATTTT; CDR3aa: CASNSAGRNTDTQYF
d_gene: .; j_gene: TRBJ2-3; abundance: .; v_gene: TRBV18; CDR3nt: TGTGCCAGCTCACCGGTTAGCGGAGCCACAGATACGCAGTATTTT; CDR3aa: CASSPVSGATDTQYF
d_gene: TRBD1; j_gene: TRBJ1-2; abundance: .; v_gene: TRBV6-5; CDR3nt: TGTGCCAGCAGTCCCACCGGACAGGCGTATGGCTACACCTTC; CDR3aa: CASSPTGQAYGYTF